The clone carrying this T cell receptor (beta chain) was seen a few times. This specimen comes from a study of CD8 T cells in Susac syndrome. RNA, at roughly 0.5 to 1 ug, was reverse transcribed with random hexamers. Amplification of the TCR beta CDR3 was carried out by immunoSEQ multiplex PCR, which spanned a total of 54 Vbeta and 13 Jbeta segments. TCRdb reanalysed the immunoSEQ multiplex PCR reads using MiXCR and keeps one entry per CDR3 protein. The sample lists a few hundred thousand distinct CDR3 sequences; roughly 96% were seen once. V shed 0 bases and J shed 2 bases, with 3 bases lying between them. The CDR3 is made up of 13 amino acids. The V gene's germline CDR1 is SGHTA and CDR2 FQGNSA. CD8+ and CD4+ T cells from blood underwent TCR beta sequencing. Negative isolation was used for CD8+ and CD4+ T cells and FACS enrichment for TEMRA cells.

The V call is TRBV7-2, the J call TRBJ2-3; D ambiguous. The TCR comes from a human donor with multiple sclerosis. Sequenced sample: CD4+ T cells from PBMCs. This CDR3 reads CASSLAFTDTQYF. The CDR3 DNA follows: TGTGCCAGCAGCTTAGCATTCACAGATACGCAGTATTTT. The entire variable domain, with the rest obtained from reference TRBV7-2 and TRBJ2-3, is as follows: GAGVSQSPSNKVTEKGKDVELRCDPISGHTALYWYRQSLGQGLEFLIYFQGNSAPDKSGLPSDRFSAERTGGSVSTLTIQRTQQEDSAVYLCASSLAFTDTQYFGPGTRLTVL.